This T cell receptor beta chain emerged from a study of blood T cell repertoires in COVID-19. The germline gives CDR1 MNHEY, CDR2 SVGAGI. CDR3 length: 13 residues. The table lists this clone with a count of one. Relative to the germline gene, one junction end is altered; a read error may explain this. Study processing details: Reference gene primer amplification yielded estimated nucleated cell counts. Using immunoSEQ multiplex PCR, the repertoire was profiled, and TCRdb retains in-frame clones only, with some absent. V and J calls and clone size follow that table, whereas D and trimming were derived from the DNA. The sample comprises 50,000 to 65,000 clones, 92% of which are singletons, and about 5.4% rests with the top ten.

This chain joins TRBV6-5 and TRBJ2-5; 14 bases are shared with TRBD2. The sequenced material came from peripheral blood. This clonotype was sampled from a human donor in a cohort sampled during active COVID-19. The CDR3 DNA is TGTGCCAGCAGTACGGGACTAGCGGGGGAGTTGGACTTC. Translation gives CASSTGLAGELDF.